Here is one T cell receptor (beta chain) with its context. Antigen unknown. TCRdb fed the RT-PCR reads into MiXCR, producing one record per CDR3 protein. The repertoire holds more than 550,000 distinct CDR3 sequences, 12% seen once, with 9.5% to 13% in the top ten. The data were obtained in a study of response to subunit inactivated influenza vaccine. General study points: Each seasonal flu vaccination may recruit only limited new T cells, authors suggested.

The CDR3 has 14 residues. V lost 6 bases to trimming and J lost 4 bases, with 16 bases between them. The germline gives CDR1 LNHDA, CDR2 SQIVND (reference sequence). V is TRBV19 and J is TRBJ2-7, with a possible D match to TRBD1 (6 bases). Material: PBMCs from blood, obtained on the day of vaccination. The clonotype was recovered from a man aged 50 to 60 who received an inactivated influenza vaccine. CDR3 DNA sequence: TGTGCCAGTAGCCTCGCCGGGACACCTTACGAGCAGTACTTC. Protein product: CASSLAGTPYEQYF. The full variable domain, rest sourced from reference TRBV19 and TRBJ2-7, is DGGITQSPKYLFRKEGQNVTLSCEQNLNHDAMYWYRQDPGQGLRLIYYSQIVNDFQKGDIAEGYSVSREKKESFPLTVTSAQKNPTAFYLCASSLAGTPYEQYFGPGTRLTVT.